Listed here are 28 T cell receptor beta chains from one sample, sequenced in a study of regulatory T cells in long-lasting Graves disease. Time point indicated: newly diagnosed GD, antithyroid drugs for less than 3 months. Extracted PBMC RNA gave rise to the TCR library. The authors built TCR beta libraries using iRepertoire HTBI primers and Arm-PCR of CDR3 regions. TCRdb independently ran MiXCR on the multiplex PCR reads; one entry per CDR3 protein. The sample lists 520,000 or so distinct CDR3 sequences; about 11% were seen once. These data were also filed under a second study, of T cells in Graves' hyperthyroidism and ophthalmopathy.

Sequencing was performed on peripheral blood mononuclear cells (PBMCs), taken at new diagnosis, from a patient treated with antithyroid drugs. Every receptor here comes from a woman younger than 45 with Graves disease.

The chain links TRBV4-3 to TRBJ2-3; 15 bases align to TRBD2. The V segment lost 3 bases and the J segment 8 bases; nucleotides outside the gene matches: 6. Germline loops: CDR1 LGHNA, CDR2 YSLEER. There are 16 residues in the CDR3. The CDR3 coding sequence is TGCGCCAGCAGCCACGGAGGACTAGCGGGAGGGCCTACGCAGTATTTT. The encoded protein is CASSHGGLAGGPTQYF.

This clonotype was picked up a small number of times. This chain joins TRBV5-8 and TRBJ1-2, with 8 bases identical to TRBD1. Trimming at V came to 3 bases and at J to 3 bases, leaving 16 bases not matched to a gene. The germline V gene has CDR1 SGHTS and CDR2 YDEGEE. The CDR3 loop spans 18 amino acids. The CDR3 region is CASSSEDRGLNSYYGYTF. Here the CDR3 DNA reads TGTGCCAGCAGCTCCGAAGACAGGGGACTAAATTCCTACTATGGCTACACCTTC.

This clonotype has a count of ten or more. The chain recombines TRBV11-2 with TRBJ2-3; D unclear. This CDR3 comprises 17 residues. Germline V gives CDR1 SGHAT, CDR2 FQNNGV. The V end was cut by 4 bases, the J end by 2 bases, with 19 bases between. The CDR3 coding sequence is TGTGCCAGCAGCTCACCACCCATAGGCGGACCCACAGATACGCAGTATTTT. Residues: CASSSPPIGGPTDTQYF. Drawing the rest from reference TRBV11-2 and TRBJ2-3, the complete variable domain is EAGVAQSPRYKIIEKRQSVAFWCNPISGHATLYWYQQILGQGPKLLIQFQNNGVVDDSQLPKDRFSAERLKGVDSTLKIQPAKLEDSAVYLCASSSPPIGGPTDTQYFGPGTRLTVL.

This clonotype was counted ten times or more. The CDR3 protein is CASSLGWARQPQHF. In DNA form, the CDR3 reads TGTGCCAGCAGTTTAGGCTGGGCACGGCAGCCCCAGCATTTT. The chain carries TRBV12-3 or TRBV12-4 and TRBJ1-5; no clear D gene. This CDR3 spans 14 amino acids. V lost 1 base to trimming and J lost 7 bases, with 11 bases between them.

This clonotype was picked up many times. Its ends do not fully match the called genes, so a read error is possible. The genes are TRBV4-2 and TRBJ2-3; tentatively, D is TRBD1 or TRBD2 (5 bases each). This CDR3 region has 16 residues. In germline, CDR1 is LGHNA, CDR2 YNFKEQ. The CDR3 here is CASSPSEWGKRDTQYF. The DNA for the CDR3 is TGTGCCAGCAGCCCAAGTGAGTGGGGGAAGAGAGATACGCAATATTTT.

This clonotype was seen repeatedly, ten times or more. The chain combines TRBV11-2 with TRBJ2-1; D is uncertain. The CDR3 contains 14 residues. CDR1 is SGHAT, CDR2 FQNNGV, per germline. Trimming stripped 1 base from V and 8 bases from J, with 12 bases between. DNA of the CDR3: TGTGCCAGCAGCTTAGCCCCCCCCCCCCATGAGCAGTTCTTC. Amino acid sequence: CASSLAPPPHEQFF.

The sample holds many counts of this clonotype. The chain joins TRBV2 to TRBJ2-6; D uncertain. CDR1 is SNHLY, CDR2 FYNNEI, per germline. Deletions cut 6 bases from V and 0 bases from J, with 12 bases between. The CDR3 is made up of 16 amino acids. CDR3 residues: CASRAYPGSGANVLTF. The CDR3 nucleotides are TGTGCCAGCAGGGCATACCCAGGCTCTGGGGCCAACGTCCTGACTTTC.

In its sample, this clonotype was seen many times. J is TRBJ2-1 and V is TRBV15, with 7 bases lining up with TRBD1. The germline V gene encodes CDR1 LNHNV and CDR2 YYDKDF (reference sequence). This CDR3 contains 17 residues. Losses at the gene ends were 1 base for V and 8 bases for J; bases not matched to a gene: 14. CDR3 loop: CATSRAIGTAKGHEQFF. The CDR3 nucleotides are TGTGCCACCAGCAGAGCTATTGGGACAGCCAAGGGTCATGAGCAGTTCTTC.

The chain combines TRBV6-1 with TRBJ1-2; TRBD1 matches at 7 bases. V was clipped by 6 bases and J by 8 bases; unmatched bases: 12. CDR3 length equals 14 residues. Germline CDR1 and CDR2: MNHNS and SASEGT. CDR3 sequence reads: CASSRTGTDWGYTF. CDR3 DNA sequence: TGTGCCAGCAGCCGAACGGGGACAGACTGGGGCTACACCTTC.

The table lists this clonotype with many counts. The chain has TRBV5-1 and TRBJ2-2; D ambiguous. Germline CDR1 reads SGHRS; CDR2 reads YFSETQ. V was shortened by 4 bases and J by 4 bases, with 8 bases between the two germline ends. CDR3 length: 13 residues. CDR3 in DNA: TGCGCCAGCAGCAAAGAGACCACCGGGGAGCTGTTTTTT. Translation gives CASSKETTGELFF. Full variable domain (remainder filled in from reference TRBV5-1 and TRBJ2-2): KAGVTQTPRYLIKTRGQQVTLSCSPISGHRSVSWYQQTPGQGLQFLFEYFSETQRNKGNFPGRFSGRQFSNSRSEMNVSTLELGDSALYLCASSKETTGELFFGEGSRLTVL.

The chain uses TRBV5-6 and TRBJ2-7; D may be TRBD1 (6 bases). This CDR3 is built from 15 residues. CDR1 is SGHDT, CDR2 YYEEEE, per germline. The V gene lost 1 base and the J gene lost 4 bases, with 15 bases spanning the gap. This CDR3 reads CASSLMGARGYEQYF. For the CDR3, the DNA is TGTGCCAGCAGCTTGATGGGGGCGAGAGGGTACGAGCAGTACTTC.

This clonotype was detected ten times or more. The genes are TRBV27 and TRBJ2-2, with TRBD1 as a possible D gene (5 bases). The CDR3 loop spans 13 amino acids. From germline, CDR1 is MNHEY and CDR2 SMNVEV (reference sequence). V was pared by 7 bases and J by 2 bases, with 8 bases between. CDR3 in amino acids: CASNQGNTGELFF. DNA of the CDR3: TGTGCCAGCAATCAGGGAAACACCGGGGAGCTGTTTTTT.

V usage is TRBV20-1 and J usage is TRBJ2-2; the match to TRBD2 covers 7 bases. Germline assignment: CDR1 DFQATT and CDR2 SNEGSKA (reference sequence). This CDR3 has 13 amino acids. Germline trimming cut 3 bases from V and 8 bases from J; bases unmatched to any gene: 6. Written as DNA, the CDR3 is TGCAGTGCTAGCCAAACGGGAGGTGGGGAGCTGTTTTTT. This encodes CSASQTGGGELFF.

The chain uses TRBV6-5 and TRBJ1-3; D is uncertain. From germline, CDR1 is MNHEY and CDR2 SVGAGI. Trimming stripped 2 bases from V and 0 bases from J, with 14 bases between. This CDR3 spans 17 amino acids. This chain's CDR3 is CASSYLVADLSGNTIYF. In nucleotides, the CDR3 is TGTGCCAGCAGTTACCTGGTTGCGGACCTCTCTGGAAACACCATATATTTT.

This clonotype was recorded many times. V gene TRBV28 combines with J gene TRBJ2-5; TRBD1 agrees at 7 bases. The CDR3 is 18 amino acids. The V segment lost 5 bases and the J segment 0 bases; nucleotides outside the gene matches: 15. Germline V gene data show CDR1 as MDHEN and CDR2 as SYDVKM. Written as DNA, the CDR3 is TGTGCCAGCAGTCTGCCGGGACAGATAAAGTATTACCAAGAGACCCAGTACTTC. Amino acids: CASSLPGQIKYYQETQYF.

This clonotype was counted a few times. The gene calls are TRBV5-6 and TRBJ2-2; the D is unclear. Per the germline V gene, CDR1 is SGHDT and CDR2 is YYEEEE. Trimming removed 1 base from V and 4 bases from J, with 11 bases in between. The CDR3 extends over 15 amino acids. The CDR3: CASSLYLQVTGELFF. The CDR3 nucleotides read TGTGCCAGCAGCTTGTACCTGCAAGTCACCGGGGAGCTGTTTTTT. Supplemented by reference TRBV5-6 and TRBJ2-2, the full variable domain reads DAGVTQSPTHLIKTRGQQVTLRCSPKSGHDTVSWYQQALGQGPQFIFQYYEEEERQRGNFPDRFSGHQFPNYSSELNVNALLLGDSALYLCASSLYLQVTGELFFGEGSRLTVL.

V is TRBV6-1 and J is TRBJ1-2, with D perhaps matching TRBD1 (5 bases). The length of the CDR3 is 17 residues. The V end was cut by 8 bases, the J end by 0 bases, with 22 bases between. The germline CDR1 and CDR2 sequences are MNHNS and SASEGT. As DNA, the CDR3 is TGTGCCAGCGCACAGTTCCGAGTCAAGGGGACTAACTATGGCTACACCTTC. Translating gives CASAQFRVKGTNYGYTF.

This clonotype has ten or more counts. The gene calls are TRBV9 and TRBJ1-5, with 7 bases identical to TRBD1. The CDR3 loop spans 15 amino acids. With 4 bases clipped from V and 5 bases from J, the junction kept 9 bases outside the gene matches. Germline CDR1 and CDR2: SGDLS and YYNGEE. The CDR3 DNA follows: TGTGCCAGCAGCCCGTCGGACAGGAAGGATCAGCCCCAGCATTTT. Its protein product is CASSPSDRKDQPQHF.

In this sample, this clonotype turned up many times. This chain connects TRBV29-1 to TRBJ2-5; D not resolved. Deletions cut 5 bases from V and 1 base from J, with 11 bases between. This CDR3 contains 13 residues. Germline CDR1 SQVTM, CDR2 ANQGSEA. The DNA of the CDR3 is TGCAGCGTTAAAAGGGAATCCCAAGAGACCCAGTACTTC. This encodes CSVKRESQETQYF.

The rearrangement links TRBV20-1 to TRBJ1-4; D call uncertain. The V end lost 3 bases, the J end lost 0 bases, and 8 bases lay between the germline ends. The length of the CDR3 is 14 residues. The germline gives CDR1 DFQATT, CDR2 SNEGSKA (reference sequence). The CDR3, as DNA: TGCAGTGCTAGTGGTGGATCAACTAATGAAAAACTGTTTTTT. Translating gives CSASGGSTNEKLFF.

The rearrangement joins TRBV29-1 to TRBJ1-1, with D possibly matching TRBD1 (6 bases). Germline V CDR1 and CDR2: SQVTM, ANQGSEA. V dropped 4 bases and J dropped 4 bases, with 16 bases sitting between them. This CDR3 spans 14 amino acids. This CDR3 is CSVVLYRAGTEAFF. CDR3 sequence (DNA): TGCAGCGTTGTTCTATACAGGGCCGGCACTGAAGCTTTCTTT.

The chain links TRBV4-3 to TRBJ2-7; D may be TRBD2 (6 bases). The CDR3 length is 15 residues. Trimming took off 4 bases at V and 3 bases at J, with 16 bases between the two ends. CDR1 is LGHNA and CDR2 is YSLEER in the germline V gene. CDR3 in amino acids: CASSLRTGGNYEQYF. DNA of the CDR3: TGCGCCAGCAGCCTACGTACTGGCGGGAACTACGAGCAGTACTTC.

Many counts were recorded for this clonotype. The chain couples TRBV2 to TRBJ1-1; maybe TRBD1 (6 bases). Germline values: CDR1 SNHLY, CDR2 FYNNEI. V lost 9 bases to trimming and J lost 0 bases, with 17 bases between them. The CDR3 consists of 15 residues. CDR3 region: CARTDGGRMNTEAFF. The CDR3 DNA reads TGTGCCAGGACGGATGGGGGGCGCATGAACACTGAAGCTTTCTTT. The full variable domain, with the rest looked up from reference TRBV2 and TRBJ1-1, is EPEVTQTPSHQVTQMGQEVILRCVPISNHLYFYWYRQILGQKVEFLVSFYNNEISEKSEIFDDQFSVERPDGSNFTLKIRSTKLEDSAMYFCARTDGGRMNTEAFFGQGTRLTVV.

The V and J genes are TRBV11-2 and TRBJ2-4; D may match TRBD1 or TRBD2 (5 bases each). CDR1 is SGHAT and CDR2 is FQNNGV in the germline V gene. The CDR3 is made up of 16 amino acids. V was pared by 1 base and J by 2 bases, with 12 bases between. The CDR3 loop is CASSLGIGAPKNIQYF. CDR3 in DNA: TGTGCCAGCAGCTTAGGTATCGGGGCACCCAAAAACATTCAGTACTTC.

This clonotype was seen repeatedly, ten times or more. This sequence joins TRBV20-1 and TRBJ2-3; 7 positions agree with TRBD2. V lost 0 bases to trimming and J lost 8 bases; unmatched junction nucleotides: 11. Germline CDR1 and CDR2: DFQATT and SNEGSKA (reference sequence). The CDR3 is 15 amino acids. The DNA of the CDR3 is TGCAGTGCTAGAGAGGAGACTAGCTCCGCGGGTACGCAGTATTTT. Its translation is CSAREETSSAGTQYF.

This clonotype was seen repeatedly, ten times or more. The chain joins TRBV20-1 to TRBJ2-7; 10 nucleotides agree with TRBD2. V lost 5 bases to trimming and J lost 0 bases; unmatched junction nucleotides: 4. CDR1 DFQATT and CDR2 SNEGSKA come from the germline V gene (reference sequence). CDR3 size: 14 residues. This CDR3 is CSACASGSSYEQYF. CDR3 DNA sequence: TGCAGTGCTTGTGCTAGCGGGAGCTCCTACGAGCAGTACTTC.

This clonotype was detected a few times. The chain links TRBV28 to TRBJ2-1; D is ambiguous. The CDR3 is 17 amino acids. V was pared by 1 base and J by 5 bases, with 18 bases between. CDR1 is MDHEN, CDR2 SYDVKM, per germline. CDR3 residues: CASSLSIADLTDNEQFF. CDR3 coding DNA: TGTGCCAGCAGTTTATCGATTGCGGATCTAACTGACAATGAGCAGTTCTTC. Complete variable domain (other parts from reference TRBV28 and TRBJ2-1): DVKVTQSSRYLVKRTGEKVFLECVQDMDHENMFWYRQDPGLGLRLIYFSYDVKMKEKGDIPEGYSVSREKKERFSLILESASTNQTSMYLCASSLSIADLTDNEQFFGPGTRLTVL.

In this sample, this clonotype turned up a few times. The chain links TRBV20-1 to TRBJ2-1; tentatively, D is TRBD1 (5 bases). V lost 1 base and J lost 3, with 16 bases in between. Germline V lookup: CDR1 DFQATT, CDR2 SNEGSKA (reference sequence). CDR3 size: 16 residues. The CDR3 region is CSARGGSLWYYNEQFF. CDR3 nucleotides: TGCAGTGCTAGAGGGGGCAGCCTATGGTACTACAATGAGCAGTTCTTC.